This T cell receptor (beta chain) appears in the sequencing data of a study of blood T cell repertoires in COVID-19. The overall study: COVID-19 samples, acute and convalescent, were from the United States, Italy and Spain.

CDR1 and CDR2 from the germline V gene are WSHSY and SAAADI. The CDR3 extends over 15 amino acids. The V gene end was trimmed by 8 bases and the J gene end by 5 bases; junction bases not matched to a gene: 12. Repertoires were generated with immunoSEQ multiplex PCR, while TCRdb's copy carries only in-frame clones and drops some. The sample carries about 120,000 clones, approximately 82% recorded once. Sequencing used peripheral blood. The sequence was collected from a man between 65 and 85 years old with active or convalescent COVID-19. This chain connects TRBV10-2 to TRBJ2-5, with 9 bases identical to TRBD2. DNA of the CDR3: TGCGCCAGCTCCCCGCCCGGACTAGCGCGGGAGACCCAGTACTTC. Protein: CASSPPGLARETQYF.